A selection of T cell receptor beta chains follows, all from one sample in a study of T cells after yellow fever vaccination. TCRdb reanalysed the 5' RACE reads using MiXCR and keeps one entry per CDR3 protein. The data contain almost 600,000 distinct CDR3 sequences, 13% of them seen just once; the ten biggest clones take up 11% to 15%. The starting material was PBMCs, obtained on the day of the yellow fever booster vaccination. These receptors were taken from a man aged 25-45 years who received the YFV17D yellow fever vaccine. Each CDR3 is given with its conserved first and last residue. A D gene is named only where the DNA matches it firmly. Only part of the rows carry a size: once, few, many, or a class if the clone is expanded.

V: TRBV5-1
size: -
D: -
J: TRBJ2-2
CDR3: CASSSGWGKSTGELFF
DNA: TGCGCCAGCAGCTCCGGATGGGGGAAGAGCACCGGGGAGCTGTTTTTT

V: TRBV7-2
size: few
D: -
J: TRBJ2-7
CDR3: CASSSGVGSYEQYF
DNA: TGTGCCAGCAGCAGTGGGGTCGGCTCCTACGAGCAGTACTTC

V: TRBV20-1
size: -
D: TRBD2
J: TRBJ2-1
CDR3: CSARGGTSAYNEQFF
DNA: TGCAGTGCGAGAGGCGGGACTAGCGCGTACAATGAGCAGTTCTTC

V: TRBV21-1
size: few
D: -
J: TRBJ2-1
CDR3: CASRDLAFRASGTYNEQFF
DNA: TGTGCCAGCAGAGACCTAGCGTTTCGGGCTAGCGGAACCTACAATGAGCAGTTCTTC

V: TRBV10-2
size: few
D: -
J: TRBJ2-5
CDR3: CASSDLGQETQYF
DNA: TGCGCCAGCAGTGATTTGGGACAAGAGACCCAGTACTTC

V: TRBV12-3/TRBV12-4
size: -
D: -
J: TRBJ2-1
CDR3: CASSLNGIHEQFF
DNA: TGTGCCAGCAGTTTAAACGGGATCCATGAGCAGTTCTTC

V: TRBV5-1
size: many
D: TRBD1
J: TRBJ1-2
CDR3: CASSARTGDGYTF
DNA: TGCGCCAGCAGCGCCCGGACAGGGGATGGCTACACCTTC

V: TRBV3-1
size: -
D: -
J: TRBJ2-1
CDR3: CASSNRGGVDEQFF
DNA: TGTGCCAGCAGCAACAGGGGGGGGGTGGATGAGCAGTTCTTC

V: TRBV15
size: few
D: -
J: TRBJ1-2
CDR3: CATSPPTGPRGYTF
DNA: TGTGCCACCAGCCCTCCTACCGGGCCGCGTGGCTACACCTTC

V: TRBV19
size: few
D: -
J: TRBJ2-1
CDR3: CASRSSGISYNEQFF
DNA: TGTGCCAGTAGAAGTAGCGGAATCTCCTACAATGAGCAGTTCTTC

V: TRBV11-2
size: few
D: -
J: TRBJ2-3
CDR3: CASSLEASPEGTQYF
DNA: TGTGCCAGCAGCTTAGAGGCTAGCCCGGAGGGGACGCAGTATTTT

V: TRBV10-3
size: -
D: -
J: TRBJ2-1
CDR3: CAISAISYNEQFF
DNA: TGTGCCATCAGCGCCATCTCCTACAATGAGCAGTTCTTC

V: TRBV20-1
size: few
D: -
J: TRBJ1-2
CDR3: CSAPFPWQDGPLGYTF
DNA: TGCAGTGCTCCGTTTCCATGGCAGGACGGGCCCCTTGGCTACACCTTC

V: TRBV28
size: few
D: TRBD2
J: TRBJ2-3
CDR3: CASSFLWEGRADTQYF
DNA: TGTGCCAGCAGTTTTCTGTGGGAGGGCCGAGCAGATACGCAGTATTTT

V: TRBV5-4
size: -
D: TRBD2
J: TRBJ2-6
CDR3: CASSAPSGRASGANVLTF
DNA: TGTGCCAGCAGCGCGCCTAGCGGGAGGGCCTCTGGGGCCAACGTCCTGACTTTC

V: TRBV7-2
size: -
D: -
J: TRBJ1-6
CDR3: CASSPRGGLSSSPLHF
DNA: TGTGCCAGCAGCCCTCGGGGAGGGCTCTCTAGTTCACCCCTCCACTTT

V: TRBV12-3/TRBV12-4
size: once
D: TRBD1
J: TRBJ2-1
CDR3: CASSPWGQGDEQFF
DNA: TGTGCCAGCAGTCCATGGGGACAGGGGGACGAGCAGTTCTTC

V: TRBV18
size: -
D: -
J: TRBJ2-2
CDR3: CASSTTRNTGELFF
DNA: TGTGCCAGCTCAACTACTAGGAACACCGGGGAGCTGTTTTTT

V: TRBV6-2/TRBV6-3
size: few
D: TRBD2
J: TRBJ2-1
CDR3: CASSYLTSGNEEQFF
DNA: TGTGCCAGCAGTTACTTGACTAGCGGGAACGAGGAGCAGTTCTTC

V: TRBV5-1
size: -
D: TRBD2
J: TRBJ2-1
CDR3: CASSRTSRNEQFF
DNA: TGCGCCAGCAGCCGGACTAGTCGTAATGAGCAGTTCTTC

V: TRBV3-1
size: few
D: -
J: TRBJ2-2
CDR3: CASSQGGRTGELFF
DNA: TGTGCCAGCAGCCAGGGTGGACGAACCGGGGAGCTGTTTTTT

V: TRBV6-6
size: -
D: -
J: TRBJ2-1
CDR3: CASSYGGTEQFF
DNA: TGTGCCAGCAGTTACGGGGGTACTGAGCAGTTCTTC

V: TRBV20-1
size: -
D: TRBD2
J: TRBJ2-3
CDR3: CSARSTSGRAGTQYF
DNA: TGCAGTGCTAGATCTACTAGCGGGAGGGCGGGTACGCAGTATTTT

V: TRBV6-5
size: -
D: TRBD2
J: TRBJ2-1
CDR3: CANLTPRAGERDNEQFF
DNA: TGTGCCAACCTTACGCCCAGGGCGGGAGAACGGGACAATGAGCAGTTCTTC

V: TRBV20-1
size: -
D: TRBD2
J: TRBJ2-7
CDR3: CSARDLAGEGEQYF
DNA: TGCAGTGCTAGAGATCTAGCGGGAGAGGGCGAGCAGTACTTC

V: TRBV6-5
size: -
D: -
J: TRBJ2-5
CDR3: CASRSLWETQYF
DNA: TGTGCCAGCAGATCCCTCTGGGAGACCCAGTACTTC

V: TRBV7-2
size: -
D: -
J: TRBJ2-5
CDR3: CASSRTSVGETQYF
DNA: TGTGCCAGCAGCAGAACTAGTGTAGGGGAGACCCAGTACTTC

V: TRBV21-1
size: few
D: -
J: TRBJ1-2
CDR3: CASTSGGGYTF
DNA: TGTGCCAGCACCTCTGGAGGGGGCTACACCTTC

V: TRBV6-2/TRBV6-3
size: few
D: TRBD1
J: TRBJ2-1
CDR3: CASSYVMGQGSYNEQFF
DNA: TGTGCCAGCAGTTACGTAATGGGACAGGGCTCCTACAATGAGCAGTTCTTC

V: TRBV5-4
size: -
D: -
J: TRBJ2-3
CDR3: CASSYSLKDTQYF
DNA: TGTGCCAGCAGCTATTCTCTAAAAGATACGCAGTATTTT

V: TRBV5-4
size: few
D: -
J: TRBJ1-5
CDR3: CASSLSPGGNQPQHF
DNA: TGTGCCAGCAGCTTGTCTCCTGGTGGCAATCAGCCCCAGCATTTT

V: TRBV6-2/TRBV6-3
size: -
D: -
J: TRBJ2-1
CDR3: CASSYPGYEQFF
DNA: TGTGCCAGCAGTTACCCGGGGTATGAGCAGTTCTTC

V: TRBV20-1
size: -
D: TRBD2
J: TRBJ2-7
CDR3: CSASGAGAGSYEQYF
DNA: TGCAGTGCTAGTGGAGCTGGAGCGGGATCCTACGAGCAGTACTTC

V: TRBV5-1
size: -
D: TRBD1
J: TRBJ1-5
CDR3: CASSLKQGAGQPQHF
DNA: TGCGCCAGCAGCTTGAAACAGGGGGCAGGTCAGCCCCAGCATTTT

V: TRBV12-3/TRBV12-4
size: -
D: -
J: TRBJ2-5
CDR3: CASIPMRSETQYF
DNA: TGTGCCAGCATCCCAATGAGGAGTGAGACCCAGTACTTC

V: TRBV30
size: few
D: -
J: TRBJ2-7
CDR3: CAWSASYEQYF
DNA: TGTGCCTGGAGCGCCTCCTACGAGCAGTACTTC

V: TRBV3-1
size: few
D: TRBD1
J: TRBJ1-2
CDR3: CASSQATGGGYGYTF
DNA: TGTGCCAGCAGCCAAGCGACAGGGGGTGGCTATGGCTACACCTTC

V: TRBV18
size: -
D: TRBD2
J: TRBJ2-1
CDR3: CASSSIPGLTGNEQFF
DNA: TGTGCCAGCTCATCGATCCCGGGACTAACTGGTAATGAGCAGTTCTTC

V: TRBV15
size: -
D: TRBD2
J: TRBJ2-1
CDR3: CATSDESGRYHSYNEQFF
DNA: TGTGCCACCAGCGACGAGAGCGGGAGGTACCACTCCTACAATGAGCAGTTCTTC

V: TRBV5-4
size: -
D: TRBD2
J: TRBJ2-7
CDR3: CASSQLAGPYEQYF
DNA: TGTGCCAGCAGCCAACTAGCGGGACCCTACGAGCAGTACTTC